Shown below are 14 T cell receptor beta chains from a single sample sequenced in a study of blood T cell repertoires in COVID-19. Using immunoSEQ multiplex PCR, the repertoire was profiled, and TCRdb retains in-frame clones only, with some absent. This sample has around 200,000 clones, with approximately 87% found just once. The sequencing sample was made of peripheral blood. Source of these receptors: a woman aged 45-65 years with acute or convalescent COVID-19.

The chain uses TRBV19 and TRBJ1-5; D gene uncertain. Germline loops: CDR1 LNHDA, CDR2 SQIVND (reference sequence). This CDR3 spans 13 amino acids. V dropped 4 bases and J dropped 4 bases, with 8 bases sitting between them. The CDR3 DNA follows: TGTGCCAGTAGTAGGCAGGTTAATCAGCCCCAGCATTTT. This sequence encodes CASSRQVNQPQHF.

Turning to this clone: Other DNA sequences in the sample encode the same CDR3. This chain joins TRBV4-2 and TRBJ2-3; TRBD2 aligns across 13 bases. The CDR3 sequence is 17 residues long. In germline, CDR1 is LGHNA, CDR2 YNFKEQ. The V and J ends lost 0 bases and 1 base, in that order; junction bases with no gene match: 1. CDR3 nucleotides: TGTGCCAGCAGCCAAGACGGACTAGCGGGGGGCACAGATACGCAGTATTTT. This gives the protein CASSQDGLAGGTDTQYF.

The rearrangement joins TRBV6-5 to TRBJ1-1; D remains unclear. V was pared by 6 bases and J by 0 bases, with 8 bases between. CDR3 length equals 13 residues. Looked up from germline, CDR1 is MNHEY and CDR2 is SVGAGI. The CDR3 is CASRTYLNTEAFF. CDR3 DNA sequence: TGTGCCAGCAGGACATACTTGAACACTGAAGCTTTCTTT.

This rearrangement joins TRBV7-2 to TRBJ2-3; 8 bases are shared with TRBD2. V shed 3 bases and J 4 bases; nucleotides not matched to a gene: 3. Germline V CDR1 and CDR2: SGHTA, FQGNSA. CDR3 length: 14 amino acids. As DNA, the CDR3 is TGTGCCAGCAGCTTTAGCGGGACCTCAGATACGCAGTATTTT. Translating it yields CASSFSGTSDTQYF.

Written as DNA, the CDR3 is TGCGCCAGCAGCTCAGGGTTTGGGAATCAGCCCCAGCATTTT. Residues: CASSSGFGNQPQHF. The chain has TRBV5-1 and TRBJ1-5; a weak D match, TRBD1 (5 bases). The V and J ends lost 3 bases and 4 bases respectively, with 11 bases between them. The germline V gene encodes CDR1 SGHRS and CDR2 YFSETQ. CDR3 length equals 14 residues.

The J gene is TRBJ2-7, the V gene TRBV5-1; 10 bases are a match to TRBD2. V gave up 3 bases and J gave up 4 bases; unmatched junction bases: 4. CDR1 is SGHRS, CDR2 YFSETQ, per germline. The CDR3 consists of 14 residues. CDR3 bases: TGCGCCAGCAGCTGGGCTAGCGGGGGTTACGAGCAGTACTTC. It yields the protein CASSWASGGYEQYF.

CDR3 in DNA: TGTGCCAGCAGCTTCCAGGGTGGGCAGCCCCAGCATTTT. Translation: CASSFQGGQPQHF. The chain links TRBV7-2 to TRBJ1-5; possible D gene TRBD1, 5 bases. The CDR3 runs 13 residues. V gave up 3 bases and J gave up 7 bases, with 10 bases separating them. Germline V gives CDR1 SGHTA, CDR2 FQGNSA.

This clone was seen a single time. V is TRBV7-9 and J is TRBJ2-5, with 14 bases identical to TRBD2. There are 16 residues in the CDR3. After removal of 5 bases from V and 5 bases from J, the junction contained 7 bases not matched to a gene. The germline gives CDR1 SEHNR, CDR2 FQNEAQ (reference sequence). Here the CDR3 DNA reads TGTGCCAGCAGCCCAGGACTAGCGGGGGGTCTGGAGACCCAGTACTTC. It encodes CASSPGLAGGLETQYF.

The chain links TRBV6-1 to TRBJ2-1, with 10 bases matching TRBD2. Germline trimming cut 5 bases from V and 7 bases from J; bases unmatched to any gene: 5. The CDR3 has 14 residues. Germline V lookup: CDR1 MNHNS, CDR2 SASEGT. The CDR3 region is CASSYLAGENEQFF. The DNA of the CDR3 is TGTGCCAGCAGTTATCTAGCGGGAGAGAATGAGCAGTTCTTC.

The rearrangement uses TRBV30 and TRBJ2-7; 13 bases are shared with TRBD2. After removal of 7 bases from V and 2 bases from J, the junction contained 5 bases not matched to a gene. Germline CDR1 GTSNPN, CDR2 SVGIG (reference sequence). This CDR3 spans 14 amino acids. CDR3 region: CASTSGGSAYEQYF. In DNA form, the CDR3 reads TGTGCCTCGACTAGCGGGGGGAGCGCCTACGAGCAGTACTTC.

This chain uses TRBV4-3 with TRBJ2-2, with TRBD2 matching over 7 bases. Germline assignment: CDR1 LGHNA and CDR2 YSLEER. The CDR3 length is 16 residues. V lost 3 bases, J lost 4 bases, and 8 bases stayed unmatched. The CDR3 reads CASSQGGGSSTGELFF. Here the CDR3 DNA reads TGCGCCAGCAGCCAGGGGGGAGGGTCGAGCACCGGGGAGCTGTTTTTT.

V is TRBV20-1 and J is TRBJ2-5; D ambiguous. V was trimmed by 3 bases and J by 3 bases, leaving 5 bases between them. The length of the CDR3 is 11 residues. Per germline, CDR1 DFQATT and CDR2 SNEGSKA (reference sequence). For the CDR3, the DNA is TGCAGTGCTAGCCCAGAAGAGACCCAGTACTTC. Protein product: CSASPEETQYF.

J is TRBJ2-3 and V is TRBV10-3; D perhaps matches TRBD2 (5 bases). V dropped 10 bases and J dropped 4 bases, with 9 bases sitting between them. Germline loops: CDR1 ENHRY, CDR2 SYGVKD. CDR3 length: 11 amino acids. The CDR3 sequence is CATRGPDTQYF. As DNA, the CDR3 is TGTGCCACCCGAGGGCCAGATACGCAGTATTTT.

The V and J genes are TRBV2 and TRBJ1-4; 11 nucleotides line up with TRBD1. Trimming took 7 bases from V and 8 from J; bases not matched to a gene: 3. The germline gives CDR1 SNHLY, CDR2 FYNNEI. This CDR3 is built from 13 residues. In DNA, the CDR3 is TGTGCCAGCATTGGGACAGGGGGAGAAAAACTGTTTTTT. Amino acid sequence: CASIGTGGEKLFF.